Following are 21 T cell receptor beta chains from one sample sequenced in a study of blood T cell repertoires in COVID-19. Clones were read by immunoSEQ multiplex PCR, and TCRdb kept only the in-frame ones, dropping some. Altogether 70,000 to 95,000 clones are present, 70% to 85% being singletons, with the ten largest covering around 13%. Sequencing input: peripheral blood. Every receptor here comes from a human donor in a cohort sampled during active COVID-19.

The V and J genes are TRBV7-7 and TRBJ2-2, with 7 bases identical to TRBD1. CDR3 size: 15 residues. Germline trimming cut 5 bases from V and 2 bases from J; bases unmatched to any gene: 5. CDR1 and CDR2 (germline): SSHAT, FNYEAQ (reference sequence). The CDR3 region has the DNA TGTGCCAGCAGCCGGGACAGAATTAACACCGGGGAGCTGTTTTTT. Protein sequence: CASSRDRINTGELFF.

The V gene is TRBV23-1, the J gene TRBJ1-2; 7 bases are shared with TRBD1. TRBV23-1 is identified as an open reading frame with a role that is uncertain. Trimming cost V 4 bases and J 8 bases; bases outside gene matches: 10. The CDR3 consists of 14 residues. The DNA for the CDR3 is TGCGCCAGCAGTCCGGGACAGTCCGGATGGGGCTACACCTTC. Translation gives CASSPGQSGWGYTF.

The chain's CDR3 is CASSGGQGYGYTF. In DNA form, the CDR3 reads TGTGCCAGCAGTGGCGGCCAGGGCTATGGCTACACCTTC. The V and J genes are TRBV28 and TRBJ1-2, with D perhaps TRBD1 (5 bases). V lost 5 bases, J lost 4 bases, and 11 bases lay in between. Looked up from germline, CDR1 is MDHEN and CDR2 is SYDVKM. The CDR3 consists of 13 residues.

The V and J genes are TRBV11-2 and TRBJ2-5; 8 positions match TRBD2. CDR1 and CDR2 from the germline V gene are SGHAT and FQNNGV. CDR3 length equals 14 residues. V lost 3 bases to trimming and J lost 2 bases; unmatched junction nucleotides: 2. The CDR3 is CASSFPGGQETQYF. CDR3 sequence (DNA): TGTGCCAGCAGCTTCCCGGGGGGGCAAGAGACCCAGTACTTC.

This sequence joins TRBV6-1 and TRBJ2-1; D is perhaps TRBD1 (6 bases). CDR1 and CDR2 (germline): MNHNS, SASEGT. V lost 2 bases to trimming and J lost 3 bases, with 11 bases between them. The CDR3 totals 15 residues. The chain's CDR3 is CASSESSGDYNEQFF. DNA for the CDR3: TGTGCCAGCAGTGAATCGTCAGGGGACTACAATGAGCAGTTCTTC.

The V gene is TRBV6-5, the J gene TRBJ2-1, with TRBD2 identical over 10 bases. Germline V gives CDR1 MNHEY, CDR2 SVGAGI. The V and J ends lost 6 bases and 4 bases, in that order; junction bases with no gene match: 6. There are 15 residues in the CDR3. DNA of the CDR3: TGTGCCAGCAGAACCAGCGGGGGGGCTTACAATGAGCAGTTCTTC. Residues: CASRTSGGAYNEQFF.

The genes are TRBV11-2 and TRBJ2-7; 7 bases are a match to TRBD2. CDR3 length equals 16 residues. Germline CDR1 reads SGHAT; CDR2 reads FQNNGV. Losses at the gene ends were 7 bases for V and 0 bases for J; bases not matched to a gene: 12. The CDR3 DNA reads TGTGCCAGCACCCCACTGGCGGGGGTGAGCTCCTACGAGCAGTACTTC. Protein: CASTPLAGVSSYEQYF. The full variable domain, with the rest looked up from reference TRBV11-2 and TRBJ2-7, is EAGVAQSPRYKIIEKRQSVAFWCNPISGHATLYWYQQILGQGPKLLIQFQNNGVVDDSQLPKDRFSAERLKGVDSTLKIQPAKLEDSAVYLCASTPLAGVSSYEQYFGPGTRLTVT.

This chain links TRBV5-4 with TRBJ2-7; TRBD2 aligns across 8 bases. CDR3 length: 13 amino acids. V shed 2 bases and J 4 bases; nucleotides not matched to a gene: 2. The V gene's germline CDR1 is SGHNT and CDR2 YYREEE (reference sequence). The CDR3 region is CASSFGGAYEQYF. The CDR3 DNA reads TGTGCCAGCAGCTTCGGGGGGGCTTACGAGCAGTACTTC.

The rearrangement uses TRBV19 and TRBJ1-2; D uncertain. Trimming took 4 bases from V and 8 from J, leaving 17 bases between them. This CDR3 region has 14 residues. Germline assignment: CDR1 LNHDA and CDR2 SQIVND (reference sequence). The CDR3 DNA reads as TGTGCCAGTAGTAGCGAAGGGAGGTTGAAGGGCTACACCTTC. Translating gives CASSSEGRLKGYTF.

The chain uses TRBV23-1 and TRBJ2-4, with 7 bases that match TRBD2. TRBV23-1 is known as an ORF, though its function is uncertain. CDR3 size: 17 residues. V shed 4 bases and J 3 bases; nucleotides not matched to a gene: 12. The CDR3, as DNA: TGCGCCAGCAGTCCTCCCTCGGGGCAGCGGGGCAAAAACATTCAGTACTTC. Translation: CASSPPSGQRGKNIQYF.

The rearrangement joins TRBV9 to TRBJ1-1, with 8 positions matching TRBD1. Germline loops: CDR1 SGDLS, CDR2 YYNGEE. The CDR3 is 15 amino acids. With 5 bases clipped from V and 1 base from J, the junction kept 7 bases outside the gene matches. The CDR3 here is CASRPGQVSNTEAFF. The CDR3 DNA reads TGTGCCAGCAGACCGGGACAGGTCTCGAACACTGAAGCTTTCTTT.

The rearrangement joins TRBV18 to TRBJ1-3; D possibly corresponds to TRBD1 (6 bases). V was pared by 0 bases and J by 4 bases, with 19 bases between. Germline V gene sequence: CDR1 KGHSH, CDR2 LQKENI. The CDR3 runs 18 residues. Written as DNA, the CDR3 is TGTGCCAGCTCACCACCGATCGGCAGGGGTCGGGGAGGAAACACCATATATTTT. Its translation is CASSPPIGRGRGGNTIYF.

V and J are TRBV6-5 and TRBJ2-1; 10 bases map to TRBD1. Germline V gene lookup returns CDR1 MNHEY and CDR2 SVGAGI. The CDR3 has 14 amino acids. V was pared by 6 bases and J by 6 bases, with 5 bases of the junction left unmatched. The CDR3: CASRTRDRGNEQFF. The DNA for the CDR3 is TGTGCCAGCAGGACCCGGGACAGGGGCAATGAGCAGTTCTTC.

This chain links TRBV4-2 with TRBJ2-1; 15 positions match TRBD2. CDR3 size: 17 residues. Per germline, CDR1 LGHNA and CDR2 YNFKEQ. The junction had 5 bases not matched to a gene; V was cut back by 0 bases and J by 8 bases. CDR3 DNA: TGTGCCAGCAGCCAAGATGGACTAGCGGGGGGGATAGATGAGCAGTTCTTC. Translation: CASSQDGLAGGIDEQFF.

The chain carries TRBV5-4 and TRBJ2-1; 8 bases fit TRBD2. From germline, CDR1 is SGHNT and CDR2 YYREEE (reference sequence). There are 13 residues in the CDR3. Trimming at V came to 7 bases and at J to 5 bases, leaving 5 bases not matched to a gene. DNA for the CDR3: TGTGCCAGCGCGGGGGGAGAGGACAATGAGCAGTTCTTC. It yields the protein CASAGGEDNEQFF.

The chain couples TRBV6-5 to TRBJ1-2, with TRBD1 as a possible D gene (5 bases). Germline V gene data show CDR1 as MNHEY and CDR2 as SVGAGI. The CDR3 is 14 amino acids. Trimming took 0 bases from V and 6 from J, leaving 11 bases between them. DNA for the CDR3: TGTGCCAGCAGTTACTCACGGGGGAGGAATGGCTACACCTTC. Protein: CASSYSRGRNGYTF.

This chain uses TRBV11-2 with TRBJ2-1; the match to TRBD2 covers 8 bases. V was pared by 2 bases and J by 7 bases, with 7 bases of the junction left unmatched. There are 15 residues in the CDR3. CDR1 and CDR2 (germline): SGHAT, FQNNGV. CDR3: CASSLLIAGSNEQFF. Written as DNA, the CDR3 is TGTGCCAGCAGCTTATTGATAGCGGGATCGAATGAGCAGTTCTTC.

This clone showed up just a few times. The chain couples TRBV5-1 to TRBJ2-6; possibly TRBD1 for D (5 bases). This CDR3 has 19 residues. Trimming took off 0 bases at V and 0 bases at J, with 16 bases between the two ends. Germline V gene lookup returns CDR1 SGHRS and CDR2 YFSETQ. CDR3 loop: CASSLAVRQFFSGANVLTF. In nucleotides, the CDR3 is TGCGCCAGCAGCTTGGCCGTGAGACAGTTCTTCTCTGGGGCCAACGTCCTGACTTTC.

The chain combines TRBV5-1 with TRBJ1-4; 7 bases are shared with TRBD1. V shed 4 bases and J 8 bases; nucleotides not matched to a gene: 11. Per the germline V gene, CDR1 is SGHRS and CDR2 is YFSETQ. The CDR3 contains 15 residues. CDR3 protein: CASSIDRARREKLFF. The DNA for the CDR3 is TGCGCCAGCAGCATCGACAGGGCCCGTCGGGAAAAACTGTTTTTT.

The chain joins TRBV4-1 to TRBJ2-3, with 9 bases fitting TRBD2. The CDR3 length is 15 residues. The V gene's germline CDR1 is MGHRA and CDR2 YSYEKL. V shed 1 base, J shed 6 bases, and the junction held 5 bases outside the gene matches. As DNA, the CDR3 is TGCGCCAGCAGCCAAGGTAGCGGGGGATGGGATACGCAGTATTTT. Translating it yields CASSQGSGGWDTQYF.

This chain uses TRBV3-1 (or the pseudogene TRBV3-2) with TRBJ1-1; D gene uncertain. Germline assignment: CDR1 LGHDT and CDR2 YNNKEL (reference sequence). Trimming removed 4 bases from V and 1 base from J, with 19 bases in between. The CDR3 extends over 17 amino acids. The chain's CDR3 is CASSPPRTSARNTEAFF. For the CDR3, the DNA is TGTGCCAGCAGCCCACCGCGGACTAGTGCCCGGAACACTGAAGCTTTCTTT.